These T cell receptor beta chains were read from a single sample in a study of blood T cell repertoires in COVID-19. Libraries were prepared by immunoSEQ multiplex PCR; TCRdb keeps only in-frame clonotypes and omits some of them. The sample yields around 160,000 clones, approximately 83% seen once. Input material: peripheral blood. Every receptor here comes from a woman in her sixties with COVID-19, enrolled during active disease. Each CDR3 is given with its conserved first and last residue. The D gene is left open where the match is weak. Clone sizes are given selectively: once, few, many, or a class where the clone is expanded.

abundance: NA
v_gene: TRBV6-5
d_gene: NA
j_gene: TRBJ2-7
CDR3aa: CASVLGSGQYF
CDR3nt: TGTGCCAGCGTTCTAGGGAGTGGGCAGTACTTC

abundance: NA
v_gene: TRBV5-1
d_gene: TRBD1
j_gene: TRBJ1-6
CDR3aa: CASSLTIPDRVDNSPLHF
CDR3nt: TGCGCCAGCAGCTTGACAATTCCGGACAGGGTAGACAATTCACCCCTCCACTTT

abundance: NA
v_gene: TRBV18
d_gene: NA
j_gene: TRBJ2-1
CDR3aa: CASSPPPGASYNEQFF
CDR3nt: TGTGCCAGCTCACCACCCCCTGGGGCGTCCTACAATGAGCAGTTCTTC

abundance: NA
v_gene: TRBV5-1
d_gene: TRBD2
j_gene: TRBJ2-1
CDR3aa: CASSLAGGAGEQFF
CDR3nt: TGCGCCAGCAGCTTAGCGGGGGGGGCAGGTGAGCAGTTCTTC

abundance: NA
v_gene: TRBV6-5
d_gene: NA
j_gene: TRBJ2-7
CDR3aa: CASSKQGAYEQYF
CDR3nt: TGTGCCAGCAGTAAACAGGGCGCCTACGAGCAGTACTTC

abundance: NA
v_gene: TRBV29-1
d_gene: NA
j_gene: TRBJ1-2
CDR3aa: CSVEGGQGFGYTF
CDR3nt: TGCAGCGTTGAAGGGGGGCAGGGGTTTGGCTACACCTTC

abundance: NA
v_gene: TRBV10-3
d_gene: TRBD1
j_gene: TRBJ2-1
CDR3aa: CAISATGTGGSYNEQFF
CDR3nt: TGTGCCATCAGTGCCACCGGGACAGGGGGCTCCTACAATGAGCAGTTCTTC

abundance: NA
v_gene: TRBV4-3
d_gene: NA
j_gene: TRBJ2-7
CDR3aa: CASSQAPPGPLHEQYF
CDR3nt: TGCGCCAGCAGCCAAGCTCCCCCAGGGCCCCTTCACGAGCAGTACTTC

abundance: NA
v_gene: TRBV18
d_gene: NA
j_gene: TRBJ1-1
CDR3aa: CASSDESMSENTEAFF
CDR3nt: TGTGCCAGCTCAGACGAAAGCATGAGCGAGAACACTGAAGCTTTCTTT

abundance: NA
v_gene: TRBV4-2
d_gene: TRBD1
j_gene: TRBJ1-2
CDR3aa: CASSQEVDRGFNYGYTF
CDR3nt: TGTGCCAGCAGCCAAGAAGTTGACAGGGGCTTTAACTATGGCTACACCTTC

abundance: NA
v_gene: TRBV11-2
d_gene: NA
j_gene: TRBJ2-7
CDR3aa: CASRTDYEQYF
CDR3nt: TGTGCCAGCAGGACAGACTACGAGCAGTACTTC

abundance: NA
v_gene: TRBV7-6
d_gene: TRBD2
j_gene: TRBJ2-7
CDR3aa: CASSLGDRGGIPYEQYF
CDR3nt: TGTGCCAGCAGCTTAGGGGATCGGGGGGGAATCCCCTACGAGCAGTACTTC

abundance: once
v_gene: TRBV6-5
d_gene: NA
j_gene: TRBJ2-3
CDR3aa: CAGARSTDTQYF
CDR3nt: TGTGCCGGAGCTCGGAGCACAGATACGCAGTATTTT

abundance: NA
v_gene: TRBV11-2
d_gene: TRBD1
j_gene: TRBJ1-5
CDR3aa: CASSLGQGDPYQPQHF
CDR3nt: TGTGCCAGCAGCTTAGGCCAGGGGGATCCCTACCAGCCCCAGCATTTT

abundance: NA
v_gene: TRBV9
d_gene: NA
j_gene: TRBJ2-2
CDR3aa: CASSESTVNTGELFF
CDR3nt: TGTGCCAGCAGCGAATCGACAGTAAACACCGGGGAGCTGTTTTTT

abundance: NA
v_gene: TRBV28
d_gene: NA
j_gene: TRBJ1-6
CDR3aa: CASTPQGKGSSPLHF
CDR3nt: TGTGCCAGCACCCCACAGGGAAAAGGGAGTTCACCCCTCCACTTT

abundance: NA
v_gene: TRBV11-2
d_gene: TRBD1
j_gene: TRBJ1-2
CDR3aa: CASSLDRPGGGYTF
CDR3nt: TGTGCCAGCAGCTTAGATCGTCCAGGGGGTGGCTACACCTTC

abundance: NA
v_gene: TRBV20-1
d_gene: TRBD1
j_gene: TRBJ2-6
CDR3aa: CSASPTPGQVTSGANVLTF
CDR3nt: TGCAGTGCTAGTCCGACTCCGGGACAGGTGACCTCTGGGGCCAACGTCCTGACTTTC

abundance: NA
v_gene: TRBV7-8
d_gene: NA
j_gene: TRBJ1-1
CDR3aa: CASSALGGRAFF
CDR3nt: TGTGCCAGCAGCGCACTAGGGGGTCGAGCTTTCTTT

abundance: NA
v_gene: TRBV19
d_gene: NA
j_gene: TRBJ1-5
CDR3aa: CASSMSGGFGNQPQHF
CDR3nt: TGTGCCAGTAGTATGTCGGGAGGGTTCGGCAATCAGCCCCAGCATTTT

abundance: NA
v_gene: TRBV19
d_gene: TRBD1
j_gene: TRBJ1-2
CDR3aa: CASSLSPPRGQGFTYGYTF
CDR3nt: TGTGCCAGTAGTCTATCCCCACCGCGGGGACAGGGATTTACCTATGGCTACACCTTC

abundance: once
v_gene: TRBV23-1
d_gene: NA
j_gene: TRBJ1-1
CDR3aa: CASSQSSRDRGGTEAFF
CDR3nt: TGCGCCAGCAGTCAATCGTCGCGAGACCGAGGGGGCACTGAAGCTTTCTTT

abundance: few
v_gene: TRBV2
d_gene: NA
j_gene: TRBJ1-4
CDR3aa: CASSLAGRKYEKLFF
CDR3nt: TGTGCCAGCAGCCTCGCGGGACGGAAGTATGAAAAACTGTTTTTT

abundance: NA
v_gene: TRBV11-3
d_gene: NA
j_gene: TRBJ2-6
CDR3aa: CASSSGGRSPGANVLTF
CDR3nt: TGTGCCAGCAGCTCCGGAGGCAGGTCTCCTGGGGCCAACGTCCTGACTTTC

abundance: NA
v_gene: TRBV29-1
d_gene: NA
j_gene: TRBJ2-1
CDR3aa: CSVYRENEQFF
CDR3nt: TGCAGCGTTTACAGGGAAAATGAGCAGTTCTTC

abundance: once
v_gene: TRBV15
d_gene: NA
j_gene: TRBJ2-7
CDR3aa: CATSRDRGGIEQYF
CDR3nt: TGTGCCACCAGCAGAGATCGTGGGGGGATCGAGCAGTACTTC

abundance: NA
v_gene: TRBV5-5
d_gene: NA
j_gene: TRBJ2-2
CDR3aa: CASSLSWSSPANTGELFF
CDR3nt: TGTGCCAGCAGCTTGAGTTGGTCCAGTCCCGCGAACACCGGGGAGCTGTTTTTT

abundance: NA
v_gene: TRBV19
d_gene: NA
j_gene: TRBJ2-7
CDR3aa: CASSTKDRASYEQYF
CDR3nt: TGTGCCAGTAGTACCAAGGACAGAGCCAGCTACGAGCAGTACTTC

abundance: once
v_gene: TRBV7-9
d_gene: TRBD1
j_gene: TRBJ2-7
CDR3aa: CASSPRDRILNYEQYF
CDR3nt: TGTGCCAGCAGCCCAAGGGACAGGATCCTCAACTACGAGCAGTACTTC

abundance: NA
v_gene: TRBV5-1
d_gene: TRBD1
j_gene: TRBJ2-2
CDR3aa: CASRFRGLDTGELFF
CDR3nt: TGCGCCAGCAGGTTCAGGGGGCTCGACACCGGGGAGCTGTTTTTT

abundance: NA
v_gene: TRBV3-1/TRBV3-2
d_gene: TRBD1
j_gene: TRBJ2-1
CDR3aa: CASKDRGSDEQFF
CDR3nt: TGTGCCAGCAAGGACAGGGGGTCCGATGAGCAGTTCTTC

abundance: NA
v_gene: TRBV7-6
d_gene: NA
j_gene: TRBJ1-1
CDR3aa: CASSFTVSGNTEAFF
CDR3nt: TGTGCCAGCAGCTTCACAGTTTCAGGGAACACTGAAGCTTTCTTT

abundance: NA
v_gene: TRBV7-6
d_gene: NA
j_gene: TRBJ1-1
CDR3aa: CASSLDTGQMNTEAFF
CDR3nt: TGTGCCAGCAGCTTAGATACAGGACAGATGAACACTGAAGCTTTCTTT

abundance: few
v_gene: TRBV6-2/TRBV6-3
d_gene: NA
j_gene: TRBJ1-5
CDR3aa: CASSYSGQGYQPQHF
CDR3nt: TGTGCCAGCAGCTACTCGGGGCAGGGTTATCAGCCCCAGCATTTT

abundance: once
v_gene: TRBV18
d_gene: NA
j_gene: TRBJ2-7
CDR3aa: CASSPPAGQGYEQYF
CDR3nt: TGTGCCAGCTCACCACCCGCCGGGCAGGGGTACGAGCAGTACTTC

abundance: NA
v_gene: TRBV10-3
d_gene: NA
j_gene: TRBJ1-1
CDR3aa: CAISGVSDTEAFF
CDR3nt: TGTGCCATCTCGGGGGTGTCGGACACTGAAGCTTTCTTT

abundance: NA
v_gene: TRBV11-3
d_gene: NA
j_gene: TRBJ2-1
CDR3aa: CASSLGGGTHGHQFF
CDR3nt: TGTGCCAGCAGCTTAGGTGGGGGGACCCATGGCCACCAGTTCTTC

abundance: NA
v_gene: TRBV4-3
d_gene: TRBD2
j_gene: TRBJ2-3
CDR3aa: CASSQGIAGQSTDTQYF
CDR3nt: TGCGCCAGCAGCCAAGGGATAGCGGGGCAAAGCACAGATACGCAGTATTTT

abundance: NA
v_gene: TRBV10-3
d_gene: TRBD2
j_gene: TRBJ2-3
CDR3aa: CAMAAGATPGTDTQYF
CDR3nt: TGTGCCATGGCAGCGGGGGCAACCCCCGGCACAGATACGCAGTATTTT

abundance: once
v_gene: TRBV5-1
d_gene: TRBD2
j_gene: TRBJ2-1
CDR3aa: CATRLAGPHNEQFF
CDR3nt: TGCGCCACCCGACTAGCGGGGCCTCACAATGAGCAGTTCTTC

abundance: few
v_gene: TRBV5-1
d_gene: NA
j_gene: TRBJ2-5
CDR3aa: CASTPTEQETQYF
CDR3nt: TGCGCCAGCACCCCGACAGAGCAAGAGACCCAGTACTTC

abundance: NA
v_gene: TRBV12-5
d_gene: TRBD2
j_gene: TRBJ2-5
CDR3aa: CASGLSTRGVGETQYF
CDR3nt: TGTGCTAGTGGTTTGTCCACGCGGGGGGTTGGGGAGACCCAGTACTTC

abundance: NA
v_gene: TRBV16
d_gene: TRBD1
j_gene: TRBJ2-1
CDR3aa: CASSASGGDEQFF
CDR3nt: TGTGCCAGCAGCGCGTCAGGGGGCGATGAGCAGTTCTTC

abundance: NA
v_gene: TRBV2
d_gene: TRBD2
j_gene: TRBJ2-1
CDR3aa: CASKGLAGEEQFF
CDR3nt: TGTGCCAGCAAGGGACTAGCGGGGGAGGAGCAGTTCTTC

abundance: NA
v_gene: TRBV5-5
d_gene: TRBD2
j_gene: TRBJ2-1
CDR3aa: CASSFTSGGSYNEQFF
CDR3nt: TGTGCCAGCAGCTTCACTAGCGGGGGCTCCTACAATGAGCAGTTCTTC

abundance: NA
v_gene: TRBV9
d_gene: TRBD1
j_gene: TRBJ1-2
CDR3aa: CASSVGQGASYGYTF
CDR3nt: TGTGCCAGCAGCGTGGGACAGGGGGCAAGCTATGGCTACACCTTC

abundance: NA
v_gene: TRBV5-4
d_gene: NA
j_gene: TRBJ2-5
CDR3aa: CASSFQGGVGTQYF
CDR3nt: TGTGCCAGCAGCTTCCAGGGTGGCGTAGGGACCCAGTACTTC

abundance: NA
v_gene: TRBV5-1
d_gene: NA
j_gene: TRBJ1-2
CDR3aa: CASSLIGDSLYGYTF
CDR3nt: TGCGCCAGCAGCTTGATCGGGGATAGCCTCTATGGCTACACCTTC